This T cell receptor (beta chain) was identified in a study of blood T cell repertoires in COVID-19. Across the study: Acute and convalescent COVID-19 samples came from the United States, Italy and Spain.

The V gene's germline CDR1 is DFQATT and CDR2 SNEGSKA (reference sequence). V was trimmed by 3 bases and J by 5 bases, leaving 13 bases between them. This CDR3 contains 13 residues. The Seattle patients, enrolled during active infection, were followed longitudinally. Methods used by the authors: By means of reference gene primer amplification, nucleated cell counts were estimated. Assay: immunoSEQ multiplex PCR; the TCRdb copy retains only in-frame clones and omits some. V and J calls and clone size are given by that table; D and trimming were obtained from the DNA. The table lists roughly 400,000 clones, around 87% of them singletons.

The chain is built from TRBV20-1 and TRBJ2-5; D gene unclear. The specimen was peripheral blood. The clonotype originates from a woman in her fifties or sixties with COVID-19, enrolled during active disease. CDR3 nucleotides: TGCAGTGCTAGTATAAAGCCTTCCGAGACCCAGTACTTC. This translates into CSASIKPSETQYF.